This T cell receptor (beta chain) was identified in a study of quantifying T cell responses using KT2 cells. Overall study context: cDNA was made from DNase-treated RNA using alpha and beta constant primers. The second PCR was a qPCR stopped at a predetermined fluorescence threshold.

KT2, a clone with a known TCR, was spiked into unfractionated PBMC. An oligo carrying a UMI was ligated to the cDNA 3' end. An equimolar mix of RC1.1 and RC1.2 primed the beta chain across TRBC1 and TRBC2. TCRdb re-called the UMI-ligation and nested PCR reads with MiXCR, one entry per CDR3 protein. Of around 56,000 distinct CDR3 sequences listed, 9% to 15% are singletons. This clonotype is medium-sized by share. The CDR3 is 14 amino acids. V dropped 4 bases and J dropped 3; count of bases not matched to a gene: 4. Germline CDR1 and CDR2: SGHRS and YFSETQ. V usage is TRBV5-1 and J usage is TRBJ2-3, with 8 bases that match TRBD1. Sequencing input: PBMCs spiked with cells of the T cell clone KT2. The sequence derives from a human donor. As DNA, the CDR3 is TGCGCCAGCAGCCGGGGACAGGAGACAGATACGCAGTATTTT. It specifies CASSRGQETDTQYF.